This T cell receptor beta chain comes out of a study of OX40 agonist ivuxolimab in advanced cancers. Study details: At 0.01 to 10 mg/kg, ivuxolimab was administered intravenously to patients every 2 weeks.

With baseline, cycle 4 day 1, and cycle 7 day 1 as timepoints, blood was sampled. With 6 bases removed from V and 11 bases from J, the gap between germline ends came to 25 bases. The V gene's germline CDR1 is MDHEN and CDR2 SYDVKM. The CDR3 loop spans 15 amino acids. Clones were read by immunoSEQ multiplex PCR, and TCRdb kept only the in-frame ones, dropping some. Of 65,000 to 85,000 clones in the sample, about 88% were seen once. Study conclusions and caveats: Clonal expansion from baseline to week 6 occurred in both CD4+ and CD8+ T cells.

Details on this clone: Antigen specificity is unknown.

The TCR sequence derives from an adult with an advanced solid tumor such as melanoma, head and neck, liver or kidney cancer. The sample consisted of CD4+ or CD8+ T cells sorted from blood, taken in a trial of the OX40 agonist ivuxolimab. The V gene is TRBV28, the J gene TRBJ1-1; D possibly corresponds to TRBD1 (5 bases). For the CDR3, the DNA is TGTGCCAGCAGCCCACCAGAAGGGACTCCCTGGGCGGCTTTCTTT. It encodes CASSPPEGTPWAAFF.